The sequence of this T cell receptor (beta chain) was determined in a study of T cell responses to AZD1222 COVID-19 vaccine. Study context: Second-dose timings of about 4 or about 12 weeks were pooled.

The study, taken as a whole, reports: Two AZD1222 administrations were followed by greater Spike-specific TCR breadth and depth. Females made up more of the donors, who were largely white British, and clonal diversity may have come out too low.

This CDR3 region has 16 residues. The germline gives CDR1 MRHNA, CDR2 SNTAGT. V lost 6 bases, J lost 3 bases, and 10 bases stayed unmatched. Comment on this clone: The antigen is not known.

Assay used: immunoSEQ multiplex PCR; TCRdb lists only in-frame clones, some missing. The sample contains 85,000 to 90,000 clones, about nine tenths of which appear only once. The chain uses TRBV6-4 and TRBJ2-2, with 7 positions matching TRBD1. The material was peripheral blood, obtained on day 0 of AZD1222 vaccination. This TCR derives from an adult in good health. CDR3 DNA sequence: TGTGCCAGCAGAGCACTTAGGGACAGCTACACCGGGGAGCTGTTTTTT. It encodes CASRALRDSYTGELFF.